This T cell receptor beta chain was sequenced for a study of metastatic and nonmetastatic thyroid tumors. Overall study context: Repertoire data that came from the blood and tumor or nodule tissue of malignant and benign thyroid patients were compared.

Trimming shortened V by 10 bases and J by 0 bases, and 12 bases separated the two germline ends. The CDR3 is 13 residues long. Germline V lookup: CDR1 SNHLY, CDR2 FYNNEI. All patients reached thyroid surgery having received no treatment beforehand. TCRdb re-called the PCR reads with MiXCR. This table has roughly 20,000 clones, approximately 34% appearing once. This TCR was recovered from a female donor with papillary thyroid cancer or a benign thyroid nodule (not recorded which). Some clones in this sample may be carry-over from other donors' samples. Material for sequencing was tumor tissue. The J gene is TRBJ1-2, the V gene TRBV2, with a tentative D call TRBD1 (5 bases). The CDR3 here is CATGGLANYGYTF. In nucleotides, the CDR3 is TGTGCCACCGGGGGTCTAGCTAACTATGGCTACACCTTC.